The 2 T cell receptor beta chains reported below all come from one sample, sequenced in a study of identical twins. Each CDR3 protein is one row after TCRdb ran MiXCR on the 5' RACE reads. The sample has about 290,000 distinct CDR3 sequences; roughly 10% are singletons. These data were also filed under a second study, of yellow fever vaccine responses in identical twins.

Sequenced: CD8+ T cells sorted from blood. The receptor set was obtained from a woman younger than 30 in good health.

V and J are TRBV20-1 and TRBJ2-7; TRBD1 agrees at 10 bases. Germline lookup yields CDR1 DFQATT and CDR2 SNEGSKA (reference sequence). This CDR3 is built from 14 residues. V lost 6 bases and J lost 5; bases outside the gene matches: 10. The CDR3 loop is CSAGGGTGADEQYF. As DNA, the CDR3 is TGCAGTGCAGGGGGGGGGACAGGGGCGGACGAGCAGTACTTC.

The CDR3 is CASSLSPSSPGYEQYF. CDR3 sequence (DNA): TGTGCCAGCAGTTTATCACCTAGCTCCCCAGGCTACGAGCAGTACTTC. The rearrangement links TRBV7-8 to TRBJ2-7; tentative D call: TRBD2 (5 bases). The CDR3 runs 16 residues. Trimming removed 6 bases from V and 3 bases from J, with 21 bases in between. The germline V gene has CDR1 SGHVS and CDR2 FQNEAQ.